A single sample gave rise to the 17 T cell receptor beta chains below, sequenced in a study of blood T cell repertoires in COVID-19. TCRdb's copy holds only in-frame clones and misses some; the assay was immunoSEQ multiplex PCR. The repertoire holds over 90,000 clones, approximately 90% seen once, with 3% to 3.5% in the top ten. Input material: peripheral blood. These receptors were taken from a man in his fifties in a cohort sampled during active COVID-19.

The count of this clone is one. The chain recombines TRBV3-1 (or the pseudogene TRBV3-2) with TRBJ1-1; D remains unclear. Germline V lookup: CDR1 LGHDT, CDR2 YNNKEL (reference sequence). The CDR3 has 14 amino acids. Trimming removed 0 bases at V and 1 base at J, with 6 bases between. Written as DNA, the CDR3 is TGTGCCAGCAGCCAAGATCTCTGGAACACTGAAGCTTTCTTT. Protein product: CASSQDLWNTEAFF.

This sequence joins TRBV3-1 (or the pseudogene TRBV3-2) and TRBJ2-1, with 11 bases identical to TRBD2. From germline, CDR1 is LGHDT and CDR2 YNNKEL (reference sequence). The V gene end was trimmed by 1 base and the J gene end by 4 bases; junction bases not matched to a gene: 9. CDR3 length: 18 amino acids. The CDR3 DNA is TGTGCCAGCAGCCAAGGGACTAGCGGGCGATTCTTTTACAATGAGCAGTTCTTC. Its protein is CASSQGTSGRFFYNEQFF.

The CDR3: CASSSKTGQNIQYF. CDR3 DNA sequence: TGTGCCAGCAGCTCCAAGACAGGGCAGAACATTCAGTACTTC. The rearrangement joins TRBV11-3 to TRBJ2-4; 7 nucleotides line up with TRBD1. After removal of 4 bases from V and 7 bases from J, the junction contained 7 bases not matched to a gene. Germline V lookup: CDR1 SGHNT, CDR2 YENEEA. This CDR3 has 14 amino acids. Full variable domain (missing parts from reference TRBV11-3 and TRBJ2-4): EAGVVQSPRYKIIEKKQPVAFWCNPISGHNTLYWYLQNLGQGPELLIRYENEEAVDDSQLPKDRFSAERLKGVDSTLKIQPAELGDSAVYLCASSSKTGQNIQYFGAGTRLSVL.

This chain joins TRBV4-3 and TRBJ2-2, with 8 bases aligning to TRBD1. The V gene end was trimmed by 0 bases and the J gene end by 4 bases; junction bases not matched to a gene: 10. CDR1 is LGHNA, CDR2 YSLEER, per germline. The CDR3 extends over 18 amino acids. The CDR3 region is CASSQDLGAGGLTGELFF. CDR3 DNA: TGCGCCAGCAGCCAAGACCTAGGGGCAGGGGGCCTCACCGGGGAGCTGTTTTTT.

The V and J genes are TRBV23-1 and TRBJ1-5; D ambiguous. TRBV23-1 is marked as an open reading frame, function uncertain. The germline V and J ends were trimmed by 8 bases and 4 bases, with 12 bases remaining between them. This CDR3 spans 13 amino acids. CDR3 sequence: CASGTWENQPQHF. Written as DNA, the CDR3 is TGCGCCAGCGGTACCTGGGAGAATCAGCCCCAGCATTTT.

The genes are TRBV19 and TRBJ2-1, with 16 positions matching TRBD2. The germline V gene has CDR1 LNHDA and CDR2 SQIVND (reference sequence). The trim removed 5 bases at V and 7 bases at J, leaving 8 bases unmatched. The CDR3 contains 17 residues. In DNA form, the CDR3 reads TGTGCCAGTAGTGGGACTAGCGGGGGGGCCAATAGTAATGAGCAGTTCTTC. Translated: CASSGTSGGANSNEQFF.

The chain links TRBV6-5 to TRBJ1-2; possibly TRBD1 for D (5 bases). The germline V gene has CDR1 MNHEY and CDR2 SVGAGI. CDR3 size: 12 residues. The V and J ends lost 6 bases and 14 bases respectively, with 19 bases between them. The CDR3 protein is CASSPTAGEGTF. DNA of the CDR3: TGTGCCAGCAGCCCGACGGCGGGAGAGGGGACCTTC.

This chain links TRBV6-1 with TRBJ2-3, with TRBD2 matching over 8 bases. CDR1 is MNHNS, CDR2 SASEGT, per germline. V was pared by 2 bases and J by 0 bases, with 4 bases of the junction left unmatched. This CDR3 spans 16 amino acids. The CDR3: CASSERAGASTDTQYF. In DNA, the CDR3 is TGTGCCAGCAGTGAAAGAGCGGGGGCGAGCACAGATACGCAGTATTTT.

The V gene is TRBV10-2, the J gene TRBJ1-3; D is perhaps TRBD1 (6 bases). This CDR3 contains 14 residues. Between the trimmed V and J ends, which lost 2 bases and 8 bases, there was a span of 13 bases. Germline values: CDR1 WSHSY, CDR2 SAAADI. The CDR3 here is CASSEPHRADTIYF. CDR3 bases: TGCGCCAGCAGTGAGCCCCACAGGGCGGACACCATATATTTT.

The J gene is TRBJ1-3, the V gene TRBV10-3; D not resolved. The CDR3 length is 14 residues. Germline V gene data show CDR1 as ENHRY and CDR2 as SYGVKD. Trimming took off 4 bases at V and 4 bases at J, with 11 bases between the two ends. Here the CDR3 reads CAISGSGRGNTIYF. DNA of the CDR3: TGTGCCATCAGTGGGTCGGGGAGGGGAAACACCATATATTTT.

This chain uses TRBV7-2 with TRBJ1-6, with 8 bases lining up with TRBD1. This CDR3 has 14 residues. V shed 3 bases, J shed 10 bases, and the junction held 5 bases outside the gene matches. Germline assignment: CDR1 SGHTA and CDR2 FQGNSA. The CDR3 spells CASSFPQGGSPLHF. The CDR3 DNA reads TGTGCCAGCAGCTTCCCACAGGGGGGATCACCCCTCCACTTT.

This clone was seen a few times. Compared with germline, one end of the junction differs, possibly owing to a read error. The chain couples TRBV14 to TRBJ2-3; 7 bases line up with TRBD2. Germline CDR1 reads SGHDN; CDR2 reads FVKESK. This CDR3 comprises 17 residues. CDR3 DNA: TGTGCCAGCAGCCAAGATTGGGAGGCGACTAGCAGAGATACGCAGTATTTT. It translates to CASSQDWEATSRDTQYF. Using reference TRBV14 and TRBJ2-3 for the parts outside the CDR3, the full variable domain is EAGVTQFPSHSVIEKGQTVTLRCDPISGHDNLYWYRRVMGKEIKFLLHFVKESKQDESGMPNNRFLAERTGGTYSTLKVQPAELEDSGVYFCASSQDWEATSRDTQYFGPGTRLTVL.

The rearrangement links TRBV7-2 to TRBJ2-5, with D maybe TRBD2 (5 bases). The CDR3 spans 13 residues. Per germline, CDR1 SGHTA and CDR2 FQGNSA. The V gene lost 3 bases and the J gene lost 7 bases, with 12 bases spanning the gap. CDR3: CASSFPGVGTQYF. The CDR3, as DNA: TGTGCCAGCAGCTTTCCCGGGGTGGGGACCCAGTACTTC. Full variable domain (missing parts from reference TRBV7-2 and TRBJ2-5): GAGVSQSPSNKVTEKGKDVELRCDPISGHTALYWYRQSLGQGLEFLIYFQGNSAPDKSGLPSDRFSAERTGGSVSTLTIQRTQQEDSAVYLCASSFPGVGTQYFGPGTRLLVL.

This chain joins TRBV27 and TRBJ1-1; D might be TRBD1 (5 bases). Germline CDR1 is MNHEY and CDR2 is SMNVEV (reference sequence). CDR3 length equals 13 residues. Trimming removed 7 bases from V and 5 bases from J, with 14 bases in between. CDR3 DNA: TGTGCCAGCAACAAAAACGGGGGAACTGAAGCTTTCTTT. Translated, it gives CASNKNGGTEAFF.

The rearrangement links TRBV19 to TRBJ1-6; 8 bases match TRBD1. Losses at the gene ends were 3 bases for V and 7 bases for J; bases not matched to a gene: 5. The CDR3 runs 15 residues. In germline, CDR1 is LNHDA, CDR2 SQIVND (reference sequence). CDR3 bases: TGTGCCAGTAGTATTGGGGGACAGGTGAATTCACCCCTCCACTTT. Translating gives CASSIGGQVNSPLHF.

This chain joins TRBV6-5 and TRBJ1-6; no clear D. Germline V lookup: CDR1 MNHEY, CDR2 SVGAGI. The CDR3 has 14 residues. The ends were cut back, 6 bases at V and 9 bases at J, with 15 bases in the middle. The CDR3 DNA sequence: TGTGCCAGCAGCCCCCGGGATAACGGTTCACCCCTCCACTTT. Translating gives CASSPRDNGSPLHF.

The V gene is TRBV19, the J gene TRBJ2-2, with 11 bases identical to TRBD2. Germline V gene data show CDR1 as LNHDA and CDR2 as SQIVND (reference sequence). This CDR3 comprises 15 residues. V lost 6 bases, J lost 4 bases, and 4 bases stayed unmatched. The CDR3 spells CASSSSGGVTGELFF. DNA of the CDR3: TGTGCCAGTAGCAGTAGCGGGGGGGTCACCGGGGAGCTGTTTTTT.